This T cell receptor beta chain originates from a study of OX40 agonist ivuxolimab in advanced cancers. For the study at large: Dose-escalation cases comprised hepatocellular carcinoma, melanoma, renal cell or head and neck cancer.

A history of autoimmune disease or systemic immunosuppression excluded patients. CDR1 is SGHDT, CDR2 YYEEEE, per germline. The CDR3 runs 16 residues. The V end was cut by 5 bases, the J end by 3 bases, with 20 bases between. Method: immunoSEQ multiplex PCR; TCRdb's copy keeps in-frame clones and lacks some. This table has 15,000 to 20,000 clones, more than 85% appearing once. This clonotype was sampled from an adult with an advanced solid tumor such as melanoma, head and neck, liver or kidney cancer. The chain carries TRBV5-6 and TRBJ1-1; D remains ambiguous. Sequenced here: CD4+ or CD8+ T cells sorted from blood, sampled in a trial of the OX40 agonist ivuxolimab. CDR3 coding DNA: TGTGCCAGCAGGCATGACCTAACTGGTATTGACACTGAAGCTTTCTTT. This translates into CASRHDLTGIDTEAFF. The full variable domain, in which reference TRBV5-6 and TRBJ1-1 provide the parts outside the CDR3, is DAGVTQSPTHLIKTRGQQVTLRCSPKSGHDTVSWYQQALGQGPQFIFQYYEEEERQRGNFPDRFSGHQFPNYSSELNVNALLLGDSALYLCASRHDLTGIDTEAFFGQGTRLTVV.